A single sample is the source of the 29 T cell receptor beta chains below, sequenced in a study of cytomegalovirus exposure and HLA in healthy donors. With 60 Vbeta and 13 Jbeta primers, the PCR was carried out. Clones were sequenced by immunoSEQ multiplex PCR, and TCRdb holds only the in-frame ones, with some missing. The data hold 130,000 or so clones, with about four fifths observed a single time. The sequenced sample consisted of PBMCs. These receptor sequences come from a man aged 30-40 years in good health and CMV-seronegative.

V and J are TRBV11-2 and TRBJ2-6; 12 nucleotides align to TRBD2. V dropped 5 bases and J dropped 4; count of bases not matched to a gene: 3. CDR1 is SGHAT and CDR2 is FQNNGV in the germline V gene. This CDR3 region has 16 residues. The CDR3 sequence is CASSPGTSGGANVLTF. CDR3 DNA: TGTGCCAGCAGCCCCGGGACTAGCGGGGGGGCCAACGTCCTGACTTTC. The full variable domain, rest sourced from reference TRBV11-2 and TRBJ2-6, is EAGVAQSPRYKIIEKRQSVAFWCNPISGHATLYWYQQILGQGPKLLIQFQNNGVVDDSQLPKDRFSAERLKGVDSTLKIQPAKLEDSAVYLCASSPGTSGGANVLTFGAGSRLTVL.

CDR3 in DNA: TGTGCCAGCAGTGACTCGAACAGGAAGAGTCATGGCTACACCTTC. Translated, it gives CASSDSNRKSHGYTF. This chain links TRBV6-4 with TRBJ1-2, with D possibly being TRBD1 (5 bases). Germline assignment: CDR1 MRHNA and CDR2 SNTAGT. The CDR3 runs 15 residues. V was pared by 0 bases and J by 6 bases, with 14 bases between.

The chain couples TRBV7-9 to TRBJ2-3; D not resolved. CDR1 is SEHNR, CDR2 FQNEAQ, per germline (reference sequence). V was pared by 2 bases and J by 14 bases, with 17 bases between. The CDR3 covers 13 residues. The CDR3 reads CASSLPADQVRYF. The CDR3 DNA is TGTGCCAGCAGCTTACCGGCCGACCAGGTGCGGTATTTT.

The chain employs TRBV9 and TRBJ2-7; TRBD1 matches at 9 bases. With 3 bases clipped from V and 6 bases from J, the junction kept 7 bases outside the gene matches. The germline V gene has CDR1 SGDLS and CDR2 YYNGEE. The CDR3 runs 14 residues. CDR3 in amino acids: CASSAGTGNIEQYF. The CDR3, as DNA: TGTGCCAGCAGCGCTGGGACAGGGAACATCGAGCAGTACTTC.

The chain uses TRBV28 and TRBJ1-2; 10 bases match TRBD1. V dropped 3 bases and J dropped 5; count of bases not matched to a gene: 6. Per the germline V gene, CDR1 is MDHEN and CDR2 is SYDVKM. The length of the CDR3 is 15 residues. CDR3 amino acids: CASSFLRDRGYGYTF. DNA for the CDR3: TGTGCCAGCAGTTTTCTTCGGGACAGGGGATATGGCTACACCTTC.

The genes are TRBV5-1 and TRBJ1-2; 9 bases fit TRBD1. Germline V lookup: CDR1 SGHRS, CDR2 YFSETQ. V gave up 0 bases and J gave up 3 bases; unmatched junction bases: 12. The CDR3 is made up of 18 amino acids. CDR3 coding DNA: TGCGCCAGCAGCTTGGCCCCAGGGGGGACAGGGAAGCACTATGGCTACACCTTC. Amino acid sequence: CASSLAPGGTGKHYGYTF.

J is TRBJ2-3 and V is TRBV28; 7 bases map to TRBD2. The CDR3 has 11 amino acids. With V trimmed by 10 bases and J by 4 bases, 2 bases remained unmatched. Germline CDR1 MDHEN, CDR2 SYDVKM. CDR3 sequence (DNA): TGTGCCATCACTAGCGCAGATACGCAGTATTTT. Translated, it gives CAITSADTQYF.

The chain has TRBV9 and TRBJ2-2, with 8 bases matching TRBD1. The germline CDR1 and CDR2 sequences are SGDLS and YYNGEE. The CDR3 contains 17 residues. Trimming took 2 bases from V and 1 from J; bases not matched to a gene: 7. As DNA, the CDR3 is TGTGCCAGCAGCGTGCAGGGGGCAGGGATGAACACCGGGGAGCTGTTTTTT. Translating gives CASSVQGAGMNTGELFF.

The chain has TRBV30 and TRBJ1-6; no firm D call. The CDR3 totals 14 residues. V was cut by 3 bases and J by 5 bases, with 11 bases left in between. The V gene's germline CDR1 is GTSNPN and CDR2 SVGIG (reference sequence). The CDR3 is CAWRKTVDNSPLHF. The CDR3 DNA follows: TGTGCCTGGAGGAAGACTGTGGATAATTCACCCCTCCACTTT.

This clone was found a few times. The rearrangement links TRBV7-9 to TRBJ1-2; 7 nucleotides line up with TRBD1. Germline CDR1 SEHNR, CDR2 FQNEAQ (reference sequence). This CDR3 region has 12 residues. Trimming removed 7 bases from V and 7 bases from J; junction bases left unmatched: 6. Written as DNA, the CDR3 is TGTGCCAGCATGACAGGGTGGCGTGGCTACACCTTC. This encodes CASMTGWRGYTF. The full variable domain, with the rest looked up from reference TRBV7-9 and TRBJ1-2, is DTGVSQNPRHKITKRGQNVTFRCDPISEHNRLYWYRQTLGQGPEFLTYFQNEAQLEKSRLLSDRFSAERPKGSFSTLEIQRTEQGDSAMYLCASMTGWRGYTFGSGTRLTVV.

The chain couples TRBV5-1 to TRBJ2-6; TRBD1 matches 7 bases. V shed 6 bases and J 1 base; nucleotides not matched to a gene: 10. CDR3 length equals 17 residues. CDR1 and CDR2 (germline): SGHRS, YFSETQ. CDR3 DNA: TGCGCCAGCAATCGAGAGGCAGGGGGTTCTGGGGCCAACGTCCTGACTTTC. As protein: CASNREAGGSGANVLTF.

The chain joins TRBV27 to TRBJ2-2; a weak D match, TRBD1 (5 bases). The CDR3 has 15 residues. Trimming stripped 2 bases from V and 0 bases from J, with 7 bases between. Germline V lookup: CDR1 MNHEY, CDR2 SMNVEV (reference sequence). The DNA for the CDR3 is TGTGCCAGCAGTTTAGGGGCAACGAACACCGGGGAGCTGTTTTTT. This sequence encodes CASSLGATNTGELFF.

In this sample, this clone turned up a few times. The genes are TRBV7-8 and TRBJ2-6; 7 bases are a match to TRBD1. V was clipped by 5 bases and J by 4 bases; unmatched bases: 14. Per germline, CDR1 SGHVS and CDR2 FQNEAQ. This CDR3 region has 18 residues. CDR3 coding DNA: TGTGCCAGCAGCGCCGCCGGGACAGCGGCATGGGGGGCCAACGTCCTGACTTTC. It is translated as CASSAAGTAAWGANVLTF.

The V call is TRBV7-2, the J call TRBJ2-6; D uncertain. Trimming took 6 bases from V and 2 from J, leaving 8 bases between them. The CDR3 is 14 amino acids. Germline CDR1 reads SGHTA; CDR2 reads FQGNSA. This CDR3 is CASSQVAGANVLTF. The CDR3 nucleotides read TGTGCCAGCAGTCAGGTTGCTGGGGCCAACGTCCTGACTTTC.

The chain's CDR3 is CASSLARGGNGYTF. The DNA for the CDR3 is TGTGCCAGCAGCTTAGCTAGGGGGGGGAATGGCTACACCTTC. The chain links TRBV7-2 to TRBJ1-2; maybe TRBD1 (6 bases). Trimming removed 0 bases from V and 6 bases from J, with 11 bases in between. Germline lookup yields CDR1 SGHTA and CDR2 FQGNSA. The CDR3 extends over 14 amino acids.

The chain employs TRBV5-1 and TRBJ2-1; the D is unclear. There are 12 residues in the CDR3. V was shortened by 4 bases and J by 9 bases, with 11 bases between the two germline ends. Germline-derived CDR1 and CDR2 are SGHRS and YFSETQ. The CDR3 sequence: CASSPPTGEQFF. The CDR3 region has the DNA TGCGCCAGCAGCCCTCCCACTGGTGAGCAGTTCTTC. The whole variable domain, filled in from reference TRBV5-1 and TRBJ2-1, reads KAGVTQTPRYLIKTRGQQVTLSCSPISGHRSVSWYQQTPGQGLQFLFEYFSETQRNKGNFPGRFSGRQFSNSRSEMNVSTLELGDSALYLCASSPPTGEQFFGPGTRLTVL.

The rearrangement joins TRBV6-6 to TRBJ1-5; D is perhaps TRBD1 (5 bases). The germline gives CDR1 MNHNY, CDR2 SVGAGI (reference sequence). The CDR3 has 14 residues. V was pared by 4 bases and J by 3 bases, with 10 bases between. CDR3 loop: CASSLGQVNQPQHF. DNA for the CDR3: TGTGCCAGCAGTTTGGGGCAGGTCAATCAGCCCCAGCATTTT.

This clone was counted only a few times. CDR3 residues: CASSSHPQNTQYF. CDR3 coding DNA: TGTGCCAGCAGCTCACACCCCCAAAATACGCAGTATTTT. The rearrangement links TRBV7-2 to TRBJ2-3; D is undetermined. The V gene's germline CDR1 is SGHTA and CDR2 FQGNSA. This CDR3 is 13 amino acids long. The V gene lost 4 bases and the J gene lost 7 bases, with 12 bases spanning the gap.

The chain links TRBV5-3 to TRBJ2-1, with 9 bases identical to TRBD2. TRBV5-3 belongs to the ORF category, with a function that is uncertain. V lost 4 bases, J lost 5 bases, and 10 bases stayed unmatched. CDR3 length: 16 amino acids. The CDR3 sequence is CARSPMQREANNEQFF. Here the CDR3 DNA reads TGTGCCAGAAGCCCGATGCAGCGGGAGGCCAACAATGAGCAGTTCTTC.

The chain couples TRBV7-8 to TRBJ1-1; no definite D call. Trimming removed 1 base at V and 6 bases at J, with 9 bases between. CDR3 size: 13 residues. Germline V gene data show CDR1 as SGHVS and CDR2 as FQNEAQ. The CDR3 DNA is TGTGCCAGCAGCTTAGGTCCGGTCTCTGAAGCTTTCTTT. Protein sequence: CASSLGPVSEAFF.

V gene TRBV19 combines with J gene TRBJ1-1, with 11 positions matching TRBD1. CDR3 size: 14 residues. Trimming removed 2 bases from V and 6 bases from J; junction bases left unmatched: 2. Per germline, CDR1 LNHDA and CDR2 SQIVND (reference sequence). The CDR3 spells CASSIRGQGAEAFF. Written as DNA, the CDR3 is TGTGCCAGTAGTATACGGGGACAGGGGGCTGAAGCTTTCTTT.

V usage is TRBV6-6 and J usage is TRBJ1-1, with unresolved D. The CDR3 has 11 residues. The germline V gene has CDR1 MNHNY and CDR2 SVGAGI (reference sequence). Trimming took off 5 bases at V and 3 bases at J, with 4 bases between the two ends. CDR3 coding DNA: TGTGCCAGCAGTACTTACACTGAAGCTTTCTTT. This codes for CASSTYTEAFF.

This clone was found once. This chain uses TRBV5-4 with TRBJ2-7; TRBD1 agrees at 11 bases. CDR3 length equals 15 residues. V lost 0 bases and J lost 6; bases outside the gene matches: 5. Looked up from germline, CDR1 is SGHNT and CDR2 is YYREEE (reference sequence). CDR3 nucleotides: TGTGCCAGCAGCTTGGTGGGGGACAGGGGGGGCGAGCAGTACTTC. This sequence encodes CASSLVGDRGGEQYF.

The J gene is TRBJ2-5, the V gene TRBV5-8; 11 bases fit TRBD2. The V segment lost 4 bases and the J segment 7 bases; nucleotides outside the gene matches: 6. CDR3 length equals 14 residues. Germline CDR1 SGHTS, CDR2 YDEGEE. The CDR3 loop reads CASSPGLAGGTQYF. CDR3 coding DNA: TGTGCCAGCAGCCCTGGCCTAGCGGGGGGGACCCAGTACTTC.

This rearrangement joins TRBV29-1 to TRBJ2-7, with 9 bases lining up with TRBD1. The V and J ends lost 1 base and 1 base, in that order; junction bases with no gene match: 11. Germline V lookup: CDR1 SQVTM, CDR2 ANQGSEA. The CDR3 is 17 residues long. The CDR3 region has the DNA TGCAGCGTTGAAGCTTGGGGAGGACAGGGGCTGTCCTACGAGCAGTACTTC. This sequence encodes CSVEAWGGQGLSYEQYF.

This clone has only one observation. V and J are TRBV29-1 and TRBJ2-1; 11 nucleotides agree with TRBD2. The CDR3 extends over 16 amino acids. With 6 bases clipped from V and 0 bases from J, the junction kept 7 bases outside the gene matches. Germline V lookup: CDR1 SQVTM, CDR2 ANQGSEA. This chain's CDR3 is CSVVGTSGVSYNEQFF. DNA of the CDR3: TGCAGCGTGGTGGGGACTAGCGGAGTCTCCTACAATGAGCAGTTCTTC.

This chain links TRBV27 with TRBJ2-1; 9 bases fit TRBD2. The germline V gene has CDR1 MNHEY and CDR2 SMNVEV (reference sequence). This CDR3 has 16 residues. Trimming took 6 bases from V and 8 from J; bases not matched to a gene: 14. CDR3 nucleotides: TGTGCCAGCAGCCTCGCCTTAGCGGGGGCCCCCCATGAGCAGTTCTTC. Its protein is CASSLALAGAPHEQFF.

The CDR3 sequence is CASSYSQLALEQFF. The CDR3 region has the DNA TGTGCCAGCAGTTACTCGCAACTAGCTCTTGAGCAGTTCTTC. The rearrangement links TRBV6-5 to TRBJ2-1; D is possibly TRBD2 (6 bases). The CDR3 length is 14 residues. Per germline, CDR1 MNHEY and CDR2 SVGAGI. V lost 0 bases and J lost 9, with 12 bases in between.

The chain recombines TRBV14 with TRBJ2-5, with 10 bases fitting TRBD1. In germline, CDR1 is SGHDN, CDR2 FVKESK. With 4 bases clipped from V and 5 bases from J, the junction kept 10 bases outside the gene matches. The CDR3 spans 16 residues. Written as DNA, the CDR3 is TGTGCCAGCAGCCTGTCCGGGACAGGGGTGCGGGAGACCCAGTACTTC. Translation: CASSLSGTGVRETQYF.